The 29 T cell receptor beta chains below all came from one sample that was sequenced in a study of T cell changes during pregnancy in multiple sclerosis. Only in-frame clones appear in the TCRdb table, and some are missing; sequencing was by immunoSEQ multiplex PCR. The table lists around 60,000 clones, about 90% of them singletons. This specimen consisted of peripheral blood, obtained in the second trimester of pregnancy. The receptor source for this set is a female donor in good health, enrolled as a control in a pregnancy study.

V usage is TRBV2 and J usage is TRBJ1-5, with 7 bases identical to TRBD1. In germline, CDR1 is SNHLY, CDR2 FYNNEI. The CDR3 length is 16 residues. V lost 6 bases, J lost 0 bases, and 8 bases stayed unmatched. DNA of the CDR3: TGTGCCAGCAGGGACGTAAGGACAGGTAGCAATCAGCCCCAGCATTTT. This sequence encodes CASRDVRTGSNQPQHF.

The J gene is TRBJ2-1, the V gene TRBV6-5; D is ambiguous. The length of the CDR3 is 11 residues. Trimming cost V 6 bases and J 9 bases, with 9 bases left between them. Germline CDR1 MNHEY, CDR2 SVGAGI. DNA of the CDR3: TGTGCCAGCAGGTTGCGGAGTGAGCAGTTCTTC. Its protein product is CASRLRSEQFF.

In DNA form, the CDR3 reads TGTGCCAGCAGTTCCACCCTTTCACTCGGTACAGATACGCAGTATTTT. Its translation: CASSSTLSLGTDTQYF. This chain links TRBV6-6 with TRBJ2-3; D remains ambiguous. The germline V gene has CDR1 MNHNY and CDR2 SVGAGI (reference sequence). V lost 4 bases, J lost 3 bases, and 17 bases lay in between. The CDR3 sequence is 16 residues long.

This chain joins TRBV5-1 and TRBJ2-7; tentative D call: TRBD1 (5 bases). V dropped 4 bases and J dropped 0 bases, with 14 bases sitting between them. CDR3 length: 15 residues. The germline V gene encodes CDR1 SGHRS and CDR2 YFSETQ. The DNA of the CDR3 is TGCGCCAGCAGCACCAACAGGTTGAACTCCTACGAGCAGTACTTC. Residues: CASSTNRLNSYEQYF. Drawing the rest from reference TRBV5-1 and TRBJ2-7, the complete variable domain is KAGVTQTPRYLIKTRGQQVTLSCSPISGHRSVSWYQQTPGQGLQFLFEYFSETQRNKGNFPGRFSGRQFSNSRSEMNVSTLELGDSALYLCASSTNRLNSYEQYFGPGTRLTVT.

This clone was observed once. This rearrangement joins TRBV7-2 to TRBJ2-7, with 7 bases matching TRBD1. V was clipped by 1 base and J by 0 bases; unmatched bases: 3. The germline V gene encodes CDR1 SGHTA and CDR2 FQGNSA. The CDR3 length is 15 residues. The CDR3 is CASSLEQGNSYEQYF. CDR3 sequence (DNA): TGTGCCAGCAGCTTAGAACAGGGGAACTCCTACGAGCAGTACTTC.

This chain links TRBV19 with TRBJ2-5; TRBD2 might be the D (5 bases). Germline V gives CDR1 LNHDA, CDR2 SQIVND (reference sequence). V was shortened by 1 base and J by 2 bases, with 14 bases between the two germline ends. The CDR3 extends over 16 amino acids. The CDR3 nucleotides are TGTGCCAGTAGTATAGGGACTGCCGGGAAACAAGAGACCCAGTACTTC. Translated, it gives CASSIGTAGKQETQYF.

This chain joins TRBV7-6 and TRBJ2-1; D is perhaps TRBD2 (5 bases). V lost 5 bases, J lost 5 bases, and 16 bases lay in between. The CDR3 consists of 15 residues. CDR1 SGHVS and CDR2 FNYEAQ come from the germline V gene. The CDR3 sequence is CASSPRVERNNEQFF. For the CDR3, the DNA is TGTGCCAGCAGCCCCCGTGTCGAGCGGAACAATGAGCAGTTCTTC.

Only one count was recorded for this clone. The chain joins TRBV6-6 to TRBJ2-3; D is unresolved. V was clipped by 4 bases and J by 6 bases, with 8 bases between them. The CDR3 has 12 residues. Germline loops: CDR1 MNHNY, CDR2 SVGAGI (reference sequence). Here the CDR3 reads CASSLARDTQYF. The DNA for the CDR3 is TGTGCCAGCAGTTTGGCTCGTGATACGCAGTATTTT.

V is TRBV9 and J is TRBJ2-3, with TRBD2 identical over 10 bases. V was pared by 0 bases and J by 5 bases, with 6 bases of the junction left unmatched. The germline gives CDR1 SGDLS, CDR2 YYNGEE. The CDR3 length is 16 residues. The CDR3 DNA sequence: TGTGCCAGCAGCGTAGAAGCGGGAGGGTGGGGAGATACGCAGTATTTT. Its protein is CASSVEAGGWGDTQYF.

CDR3 in DNA: TGCGCCAGCAGCGGGGGACTAGCGGTCTCTTACGAGCAGTACTTC. It is translated as CASSGGLAVSYEQYF. The chain joins TRBV5-1 to TRBJ2-7; 11 positions agree with TRBD2. Germline values: CDR1 SGHRS, CDR2 YFSETQ. The length of the CDR3 is 15 residues. J was trimmed by 4 bases and V by 4 bases; bases with no gene match: 7.

This clone occurred once. The V gene is TRBV19, the J gene TRBJ1-2; D remains unclear. The germline CDR1 and CDR2 sequences are LNHDA and SQIVND (reference sequence). The CDR3 is 13 amino acids. The ends were cut back, 4 bases at V and 6 bases at J, with 12 bases in the middle. CDR3 nucleotide sequence: TGTGCCAGTAGTAAGGCGGTTCTGGATGGCTACACCTTC. This sequence encodes CASSKAVLDGYTF.

This chain uses TRBV5-1 with TRBJ1-1; weak D call: TRBD1 (5 bases). The V and J ends lost 0 bases and 8 bases respectively, with 14 bases between them. The CDR3 extends over 14 amino acids. Germline V gives CDR1 SGHRS, CDR2 YFSETQ. The CDR3 coding sequence is TGCGCCAGCAGCTTGGTTCAGGGCGCTCCCGAAGCTTTCTTT. Its translation is CASSLVQGAPEAFF.

The V call is TRBV7-9, the J call TRBJ1-2; 7 bases agree with TRBD1. V dropped 1 base and J dropped 7; count of bases not matched to a gene: 3. Per the germline V gene, CDR1 is SEHNR and CDR2 is FQNEAQ (reference sequence). This CDR3 spans 13 amino acids. The CDR3 DNA reads as TGTGCCAGCAGCTTAGAGGCAGGGGGTGGCTACACCTTC. Translation gives CASSLEAGGGYTF.

The chain has TRBV25-1 and TRBJ2-7, with D possibly being TRBD2 (5 bases). Germline values: CDR1 MGHDK, CDR2 SYGVNS. With 2 bases removed from V and 3 bases from J, the gap between germline ends came to 8 bases. The CDR3 extends over 13 amino acids. In nucleotides, the CDR3 is TGTGCCAGCAGTGAAGGAGGAATCTACGAGCAGTACTTC. It codes for CASSEGGIYEQYF.

The rearrangement joins TRBV21-1 to TRBJ2-1; TRBD2, as called in the table, went unchecked against the DNA. TRBV21-1 is an annotated pseudogene. The CDR3 has 16 residues. CDR3 DNA sequence: TGTGCCAGCAGCCCTGAAGGACTAGCGGGAAAGTATGAGCAGTTCTTC. Translated, it gives CASSPEGLAGKYEQFF.

The chain couples TRBV6-1 to TRBJ1-5; 8 bases match TRBD1. The CDR3 has 18 residues. J lost 2 bases, V lost 0 bases, and 9 bases had no gene match. Germline V gene lookup returns CDR1 MNHNS and CDR2 SASEGT. CDR3 nucleotide sequence: TGTGCCAGCAGTGAAGCGGGACAGGCCTACATGGGCAATCAGCCCCAGCATTTT. Its protein product is CASSEAGQAYMGNQPQHF.

This chain joins TRBV10-3 and TRBJ1-4; 7 nucleotides line up with TRBD1. In germline, CDR1 is ENHRY, CDR2 SYGVKD. CDR3 length equals 15 residues. J gave up 5 bases and V 6 bases, and 9 bases lay outside the gene matches. CDR3 bases: TGTGCCATCAGAGAAGGGACAGTAGAAAATGAAAAACTGTTTTTT. This gives the protein CAIREGTVENEKLFF.

This chain uses TRBV7-2 with TRBJ2-7; 7 nucleotides match TRBD1. V lost 1 base to trimming and J lost 7 bases; unmatched junction nucleotides: 7. Per germline, CDR1 SGHTA and CDR2 FQGNSA. CDR3 length: 14 residues. The CDR3 coding sequence is TGTGCCAGCAGCTTAGGGACAGGCAGCGGTGAGCAGTACTTC. Amino acid sequence: CASSLGTGSGEQYF.

The chain combines TRBV29-1 with TRBJ2-7; D is ambiguous. In germline, CDR1 is SQVTM, CDR2 ANQGSEA. Trimming removed 3 bases from V and 2 bases from J, with 14 bases in between. The CDR3 runs 14 residues. The CDR3 here is CSVESGRIPYEQYF. CDR3 nucleotides: TGCAGCGTTGAGTCTGGCAGAATTCCCTACGAGCAGTACTTC.

This chain uses TRBV28 with TRBJ2-1; TRBD2 aligns across 12 bases. This CDR3 spans 15 amino acids. Germline loops: CDR1 MDHEN, CDR2 SYDVKM. The junction had 10 bases not matched to a gene; V was cut back by 8 bases and J by 8 bases. The CDR3 nucleotides are TGTGCCAGCTGCCGACTAGCGGGAGACGTAGATGAGCAGTTCTTC. This encodes CASCRLAGDVDEQFF.

V and J are TRBV2 and TRBJ2-6, with D possibly matching TRBD2 (5 bases). From germline, CDR1 is SNHLY and CDR2 FYNNEI. The CDR3 is 13 residues long. V dropped 9 bases and J dropped 2 bases, with 8 bases sitting between them. CDR3 protein: CASGRTGANVLTF. In DNA form, the CDR3 reads TGTGCCAGTGGGAGAACTGGGGCCAACGTCCTGACTTTC.

This clone was seen only once. J is TRBJ2-5 and V is TRBV2; TRBD1 aligns across 7 bases. CDR1 and CDR2 (germline): SNHLY, FYNNEI. V lost 6 bases, J lost 5 bases, and 12 bases stayed unmatched. The CDR3 contains 15 residues. The CDR3 nucleotides are TGTGCCAGCAGCCCCGACAGGGATTATCCGGAGACCCAGTACTTC. Residues: CASSPDRDYPETQYF.

V usage is TRBV5-6 and J usage is TRBJ2-7, with 11 bases identical to TRBD2. This CDR3 has 14 amino acids. Looked up from germline, CDR1 is SGHDT and CDR2 is YYEEEE. The V gene end was trimmed by 1 base and the J gene end by 5 bases; junction bases not matched to a gene: 2. The CDR3 sequence is CASSLLAGGHEQYF. DNA for the CDR3: TGTGCCAGCAGCTTGTTAGCGGGAGGGCACGAGCAGTACTTC.

V is TRBV30 and J is TRBJ1-2, with a possible D match to TRBD1 (5 bases). This CDR3 region has 12 residues. The ends were cut back, 5 bases at V and 2 bases at J, with 9 bases in the middle. Germline values: CDR1 GTSNPN, CDR2 SVGIG (reference sequence). CDR3 in amino acids: CAWAQGNYGYTF. The CDR3 nucleotides read TGTGCCTGGGCGCAGGGAAACTATGGCTACACCTTC.

The chain has TRBV19 and TRBJ2-7, with 7 positions matching TRBD1. V lost 6 bases, J lost 2 bases, and 10 bases stayed unmatched. Germline CDR1 reads LNHDA; CDR2 reads SQIVND (reference sequence). CDR3 length: 15 amino acids. CDR3 region: CASSYRQGATYEQYF. The CDR3 DNA sequence: TGTGCCAGTAGCTACAGACAGGGAGCTACCTACGAGCAGTACTTC.

V gene TRBV10-3 combines with J gene TRBJ2-1; 8 bases align to TRBD2. The CDR3 length is 13 residues. The V gene's germline CDR1 is ENHRY and CDR2 SYGVKD. J lost 7 bases, V lost 7 bases, and 6 bases had no gene match. The CDR3 bases are TGTGCCATCACGGCTAGCGGGCCAAATGAGCAGTTCTTC. This codes for CAITASGPNEQFF.

The CDR3 region is CASSQPGQRNEKLFF. In nucleotides, the CDR3 is TGCGCCAGCAGCCAACCGGGACAGAGAAATGAAAAACTGTTTTTT. V and J are TRBV5-1 and TRBJ1-4, with 7 bases identical to TRBD1. The ends lost 4 bases at V and 5 bases at J; junction bases unmatched: 8. This CDR3 is built from 15 residues. Germline assignment: CDR1 SGHRS and CDR2 YFSETQ.

The chain couples TRBV2 to TRBJ2-7, with 7 bases aligning to TRBD2. The junction had 11 bases not matched to a gene; V was cut back by 3 bases and J by 3 bases. The CDR3 totals 16 residues. CDR1 SNHLY and CDR2 FYNNEI come from the germline V gene. The CDR3 loop reads CASSDSGAAALYEQYF. CDR3 bases: TGTGCCAGCAGTGACAGCGGGGCTGCGGCTCTCTACGAGCAGTACTTC.

As DNA, the CDR3 is TGTGCCAGTACCTGGGCCGCGGGGACTGGGACTGAAGCTTTCTTT. The encoded protein is CASTWAAGTGTEAFF. The chain couples TRBV19 to TRBJ1-1; D is perhaps TRBD1 (5 bases). The V end lost 7 bases, the J end lost 5 bases, and 20 bases lay between the germline ends. CDR1 and CDR2 from the germline V gene are LNHDA and SQIVND (reference sequence). The CDR3 is 15 amino acids.